The 14 T cell receptor beta chains reported below all come from one sample, sequenced in a study of shared clonotypes between healthy human individuals. TCRdb's copy holds only in-frame clones and misses some; the assay was immunoSEQ multiplex PCR. This table holds 150,000 to 200,000 clones, around 93% found once. Sequencing was done on a sample of naive CD4+ T cells sorted from blood. Subset in this sample: CD45RA+ positively selected. Receptors were obtained from a woman aged 25 to 39 in good health.

The V and J genes are TRBV7-9 and TRBJ2-3; TRBD2 matches 8 bases. This CDR3 region has 16 residues. V was pared by 5 bases and J by 3 bases, with 10 bases of the junction left unmatched. Germline V gene data show CDR1 as SEHNR and CDR2 as FQNEAQ (reference sequence). CDR3 protein: CASSQTLAGETDTQYF. DNA for the CDR3: TGTGCCAGCAGCCAAACCCTAGCGGGTGAGACAGATACGCAGTATTTT.

The gene calls are TRBV27 and TRBJ2-7, with 11 positions matching TRBD2. CDR1 MNHEY and CDR2 SMNVEV come from the germline V gene (reference sequence). There are 15 residues in the CDR3. V gave up 6 bases and J gave up 3 bases; unmatched junction bases: 7. In DNA form, the CDR3 reads TGTGCCAGCAGACGTACTAGCGGGAGAAACTACGAGCAGTACTTC. This sequence encodes CASRRTSGRNYEQYF.

Details on this clone: Relative to the germline gene, one junction end is altered; a read error may explain this. This chain links TRBV7-2 with TRBJ2-1; TRBD1 or TRBD2 may be the D gene (6 bases each). From germline, CDR1 is SGHTA and CDR2 FQGNSA. The CDR3 runs 16 residues. This CDR3 reads CASSLVRLVPGDEQFF. The CDR3 DNA sequence: TGTGCCAGCAGTTTAGTACGACTAGTCCCAGGGGATGAGCAGTTCTTC.

DNA for the CDR3: TGTGCCAGCAGCTTGGCTCTCAGGGTAACGGACGAGCAGTACTTC. This translates into CASSLALRVTDEQYF. The rearrangement joins TRBV5-8 to TRBJ2-5; a possible D gene is TRBD1 (5 bases). The assigned J gene may be wrong: the sequence end matches TRBJ2-7 better. This CDR3 contains 15 residues. CDR1 and CDR2 (germline): SGHTS, YDEGEE.

J is TRBJ2-1 and V is TRBV10-3, with TRBD2 matching 11 bases. Germline V gene sequence: CDR1 ENHRY, CDR2 SYGVKD. The V segment lost 7 bases and the J segment 9 bases; nucleotides outside the gene matches: 5. The CDR3 extends over 13 amino acids. The CDR3: CAIMTSGMGEQFF. DNA for the CDR3: TGTGCCATCATGACTAGCGGGATGGGTGAGCAGTTCTTC.

V gene TRBV19 combines with J gene TRBJ2-7; 11 bases agree with TRBD1. The CDR3 runs to 15 residues. V lost 5 bases to trimming and J lost 1 base; unmatched junction nucleotides: 4. From germline, CDR1 is LNHDA and CDR2 SQIVND (reference sequence). The CDR3 sequence is CASSPGTGGSYEQYF. In nucleotides, the CDR3 is TGTGCCAGTAGTCCCGGGACAGGGGGGTCCTACGAGCAGTACTTC.

V is TRBV2 and J is TRBJ2-7; perhaps TRBD2 as D (6 bases). Trimming cost V 1 base and J 3 bases, with 19 bases left between them. This CDR3 is 17 amino acids long. Germline assignment: CDR1 SNHLY and CDR2 FYNNEI. CDR3 in amino acids: CASSEDPVGGISYEQYF. Written as DNA, the CDR3 is TGTGCCAGCAGTGAAGACCCCGTGGGCGGGATAAGCTACGAGCAGTACTTC.

This chain links TRBV7-8 with TRBJ2-2; TRBD2 is a possible D gene (5 bases). The germline V and J ends were trimmed by 0 bases and 0 bases, with 5 bases remaining between them. The CDR3 is made up of 15 amino acids. The germline V gene has CDR1 SGHVS and CDR2 FQNEAQ. The CDR3 DNA is TGTGCCAGCAGCTTAGCGGGAGCGAACACCGGGGAGCTGTTTTTT. It yields the protein CASSLAGANTGELFF.

This clone came up once. V gene TRBV19 combines with J gene TRBJ2-7, with 8 bases matching TRBD2. The CDR3 totals 16 residues. V lost 5 bases to trimming and J lost 2 bases; unmatched junction nucleotides: 11. CDR1 is LNHDA and CDR2 is SQIVND in the germline V gene (reference sequence). In nucleotides, the CDR3 is TGTGCCAGTAGTTCCTTGGGGGAGCGGGGGACCTACGAGCAGTACTTC. It translates to CASSSLGERGTYEQYF.

The chain carries TRBV30 and TRBJ1-2, with TRBD1 identical over 7 bases. Germline V gene sequence: CDR1 GTSNPN, CDR2 SVGIG (reference sequence). The V segment lost 4 bases and the J segment 8 bases; nucleotides outside the gene matches: 7. CDR3 length: 12 residues. CDR3 sequence (DNA): TGTGCCTGGAACGGGCAGGGGGTCGGCTACACCTTC. Translated: CAWNGQGVGYTF.

The rearrangement links TRBV10-1 to TRBJ2-5; TRBD1 is a possible D gene (7 bases). CDR3 length: 12 residues. With 4 bases removed from V and 11 bases from J, the gap between germline ends came to 14 bases. CDR1 is WNHNN, CDR2 SYGVQD, per germline (reference sequence). CDR3 loop: CASSGGGRGQYF. The CDR3 nucleotides are TGCGCCAGCAGTGGAGGGGGCCGGGGGCAGTACTTC.

The chain combines TRBV5-5 with TRBJ1-3, with D unresolved. The germline CDR1 and CDR2 sequences are SGHKS and YYEKEE (reference sequence). The length of the CDR3 is 16 residues. V dropped 7 bases and J dropped 0 bases, with 17 bases sitting between them. The CDR3 sequence is CASYPGSSFSGNTIYF. The CDR3 coding sequence is TGTGCCAGCTATCCGGGCAGTTCCTTCTCTGGAAACACCATATATTTT.

This chain connects TRBV19 to TRBJ2-1; 7 nucleotides line up with TRBD2. Per germline, CDR1 LNHDA and CDR2 SQIVND (reference sequence). The junction had 9 bases not matched to a gene; V was cut back by 7 bases and J by 0 bases. The CDR3 contains 16 residues. The CDR3, as DNA: TGTGCCAGTACCCCACGGACTAGTCGCTCCTACAATGAGCAGTTCTTC. This gives the protein CASTPRTSRSYNEQFF.

The V and J genes are TRBV7-6 and TRBJ2-2; D possibly uses TRBD1 or TRBD2 (5 bases each). Germline V gives CDR1 SGHVS, CDR2 FNYEAQ. V lost 5 bases to trimming and J lost 0 bases, with 13 bases between them. CDR3 length equals 16 residues. In nucleotides, the CDR3 is TGTGCCAGCAGCCCTTGGGACCGATCGAACACCGGGGAGCTGTTTTTT. It yields the protein CASSPWDRSNTGELFF.